A selection of T cell receptor beta chains follows, all from one sample in a study of blood T cells in healthy people across ages. One entry per CDR3 protein, called by TCRdb with MiXCR from the 5' RACE reads. Among approximately 490,000 distinct CDR3 sequences listed, 24% were seen once. In addition, the sample was reused for a study of T cells of mothers and their children.

Sequencing used blood. These receptors came from a boy between 10 and 17 years old in good health. CDR3s include the opening cysteine and the closing phenylalanine or tryptophan. The D gene is left open where the match is weak. Only part of the rows carry a size: once, few, many, or a class if the clone is expanded.

v_call,clone_size,d_call,j_call,cdr3_aa,cdr3_nt
TRBV7-3,.,.,TRBJ2-5,CASRLLGGYQETQYF,TGTGCCAGCAGACTTCTCGGCGGGTACCAAGAGACCCAGTACTTC
TRBV5-1,.,TRBD1,TRBJ1-1,CASSLGRTGEAFF,TGCGCCAGCAGCTTGGGTAGGACAGGTGAAGCTTTCTTT
TRBV12-3/TRBV12-4,.,TRBD1,TRBJ2-2,CASRTGSGELFF,TGTGCCAGCAGGACAGGGTCCGGGGAGCTGTTTTTT
TRBV20-1,few,.,TRBJ2-3,CSADYGLLLPDTQYF,TGCAGTGCTGACTATGGACTATTATTACCAGATACGCAGTATTTT
TRBV20-1,few,.,TRBJ2-1,CSARDYRGTYNEQFF,TGCAGTGCTAGAGATTACCGCGGAACTTACAATGAGCAGTTCTTC
TRBV10-3,.,.,TRBJ2-3,CAISESTDTQYF,TGTGCCATCAGTGAGTCCACAGATACGCAGTATTTT
TRBV5-5,few,.,TRBJ2-5,CASSLAVVGTQYF,TGTGCCAGCAGCTTGGCGGTCGTGGGGACCCAGTACTTC
TRBV6-2/TRBV6-3,.,.,TRBJ2-5,CASMSQETQYF,TGTGCCAGCATGTCGCAAGAGACCCAGTACTTC
TRBV29-1,.,.,TRBJ1-4,CSVSLLREPSEKLFF,TGCAGCGTTTCCCTCCTCCGAGAACCGTCTGAAAAACTGTTTTTT
TRBV29-1,.,.,TRBJ2-1,CSVEDPRGSYNEQFF,TGCAGCGTTGAAGACCCAAGGGGCTCCTACAATGAGCAGTTCTTC
TRBV20-1,few,TRBD2,TRBJ2-4,CSARRGGRAKNIQYF,TGCAGTGCTAGGCGGGGGGGCCGCGCCAAAAACATTCAGTACTTC
TRBV4-3,.,.,TRBJ2-3,CASSQVGQGTDTQYF,TGCGCCAGCAGCCAAGTTGGGCAGGGCACAGATACGCAGTATTTT
TRBV7-2,medium-sized,.,TRBJ1-4,CASSLTSGQSNEKLFF,TGTGCCAGCAGCCTAACCTCTGGACAGAGTAATGAAAAACTGTTTTTT
TRBV7-9,few,.,TRBJ2-7,CASSLADGQLEQYF,TGTGCCAGCAGCTTAGCCGACGGACAGCTCGAGCAGTACTTC
TRBV2,.,TRBD1,TRBJ2-7,CANRTGGGEQYF,TGTGCCAACCGGACAGGGGGCGGTGAGCAGTACTTC
TRBV10-3,.,TRBD2,TRBJ2-1,CAISDRLAGFNNEQFF,TGTGCCATCAGTGATAGACTAGCGGGTTTCAACAATGAGCAGTTCTTC
TRBV5-1,once,TRBD1,TRBJ2-7,CASSLGGTEYEQYF,TGCGCCAGCAGCTTGGGAGGGACAGAGTACGAGCAGTACTTC
TRBV6-1,.,.,TRBJ2-7,CASMDPVYEQYF,TGTGCCAGCATGGACCCGGTCTACGAGCAGTACTTC
TRBV6-2/TRBV6-3,.,.,TRBJ1-5,CASSYSTQALTLNQPQHF,TGTGCCAGCAGTTACTCGACGCAGGCCTTAACCTTGAATCAGCCCCAGCATTTT
TRBV3-1,.,.,TRBJ2-5,CASSQAPGGIEETQYF,TGTGCCAGCAGCCAAGCGCCAGGGGGGATTGAGGAGACCCAGTACTTC
TRBV30,few,.,TRBJ1-2,CAWSVRGAQGYTF,TGTGCCTGGAGTGTAAGGGGGGCGCAAGGCTACACCTTC
TRBV4-2,few,TRBD1,TRBJ1-1,CASSQPRTGRLNTEAFF,TGTGCCAGCAGCCAACCCAGGACAGGGAGACTGAACACTGAAGCTTTCTTT
TRBV28,.,.,TRBJ1-4,CASRGGRNEKLFF,TGTGCCAGCCGTGGGGGACGTAATGAAAAACTGTTTTTT
TRBV20-1,.,TRBD1,TRBJ2-2,CSAPRDSNTGELFF,TGCAGTGCTCCAAGGGACAGTAACACCGGGGAGCTGTTTTTT
TRBV12-3/TRBV12-4,few,.,TRBJ2-7,CASSYGGPGGYEQYF,TGTGCCAGCAGCTACGGGGGCCCCGGGGGCTACGAGCAGTACTTC
TRBV6-5,.,TRBD2,TRBJ2-7,CASSYSGGRTSYEQYF,TGTGCCAGCAGTTACTCGGGCGGGAGGACGTCCTACGAGCAGTACTTC
TRBV3-1,.,.,TRBJ1-3,CASSFRRGSGNTIYF,TGTGCCAGCAGCTTTCGAAGGGGGAGTGGAAACACCATATATTTT
TRBV30,few,.,TRBJ2-1,CAWSHNLLYNEQFF,TGTGCCTGGAGCCATAACCTCCTTTACAATGAGCAGTTCTTC
TRBV7-9,.,TRBD1,TRBJ2-7,CASSSGVSAGGGEQYF,TGTGCCAGCAGCTCAGGGGTTTCGGCAGGGGGTGGTGAGCAGTACTTC
TRBV20-1,few,TRBD1,TRBJ1-1,CSARDPGTGGGEAFF,TGCAGTGCTAGAGATCCCGGGACAGGGGGTGGTGAAGCTTTCTTT
TRBV11-2,.,TRBD1,TRBJ2-7,CASSSPGQGHEQYF,TGTGCCAGCAGCTCTCCGGGACAGGGGCACGAGCAGTACTTC
TRBV9,few,TRBD1,TRBJ1-6,CASLGDSYSPLHF,TGTGCTTCTCTGGGGGACAGCTATTCACCCCTCCACTTT
TRBV7-2,few,TRBD1,TRBJ2-2,CASSPRWTGGVFSTGELFF,TGTGCCAGCAGCCCCCGGTGGACAGGGGGCGTGTTTTCCACCGGGGAGCTGTTTTTT
TRBV5-1,.,.,TRBJ2-1,CASKGQLLYNEQFF,TGCGCCAGCAAAGGACAGCTACTCTACAATGAGCAGTTCTTC
TRBV7-2,.,.,TRBJ2-5,CASSFRASPQETQYF,TGTGCCAGCAGCTTTCGGGCTAGCCCTCAAGAGACCCAGTACTTC
TRBV6-1,few,TRBD2,TRBJ2-5,CASTFGGGQETQYF,TGTGCCAGCACCTTTGGGGGGGGCCAAGAGACCCAGTACTTC